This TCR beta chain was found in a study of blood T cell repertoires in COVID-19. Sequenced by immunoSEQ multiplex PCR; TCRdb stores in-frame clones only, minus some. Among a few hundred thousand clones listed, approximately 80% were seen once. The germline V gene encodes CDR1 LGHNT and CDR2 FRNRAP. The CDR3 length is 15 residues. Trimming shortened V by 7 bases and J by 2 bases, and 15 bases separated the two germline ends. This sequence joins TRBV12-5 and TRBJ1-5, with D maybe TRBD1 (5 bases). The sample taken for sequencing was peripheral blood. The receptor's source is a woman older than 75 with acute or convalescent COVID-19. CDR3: CASALGEDGNQPQHF. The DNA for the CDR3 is TGTGCTAGTGCCTTGGGGGAGGACGGCAATCAGCCCCAGCATTTT.